This paragraph covers one TCR beta chain sequence. As yet, its antigen is unknown. Here immunoSEQ multiplex PCR was the method, and the copy in TCRdb shows in-frame clones only, minus some. Altogether some 60,000 clones are present, around 90% being singletons, with the ten largest covering approximately 4.2%. The entry originates in a study of OX40 agonist ivuxolimab in advanced cancers. Study as a whole: A diagnosis of hepatocellular carcinoma, melanoma, renal cell or head and neck cancer was present in dose-escalation patients.

General observations from the study: By week 6 at 0.1 to 3.0 mg/kg, blood CD4+ and CD8+ T cells had expanded clonally. CD8+ T cells were the subset that, on average, had more expanded clones than CD4+. People who partly responded at 0.1-3.0 mg/kg had some of the least clonal expansion seen.

The sample was CD4+ or CD8+ T cells sorted from blood, taken in a trial of the OX40 agonist ivuxolimab. This sequence originates from an adult with an advanced solid tumor such as melanoma, head and neck, liver or kidney cancer.

The CDR3 DNA follows: TGTGCCAGCAGCTTCGAGGCTAGCCACTACAATGAGCAGTTCTTC. Translation: CASSFEASHYNEQFF. The chain is built from TRBV5-4 and TRBJ2-1, with D possibly TRBD2 on 5 matching bases. The CDR3 contains 15 residues. Germline values: CDR1 SGHNT, CDR2 YYREEE (reference sequence). Trimming removed 2 bases at V and 3 bases at J, with 12 bases between.